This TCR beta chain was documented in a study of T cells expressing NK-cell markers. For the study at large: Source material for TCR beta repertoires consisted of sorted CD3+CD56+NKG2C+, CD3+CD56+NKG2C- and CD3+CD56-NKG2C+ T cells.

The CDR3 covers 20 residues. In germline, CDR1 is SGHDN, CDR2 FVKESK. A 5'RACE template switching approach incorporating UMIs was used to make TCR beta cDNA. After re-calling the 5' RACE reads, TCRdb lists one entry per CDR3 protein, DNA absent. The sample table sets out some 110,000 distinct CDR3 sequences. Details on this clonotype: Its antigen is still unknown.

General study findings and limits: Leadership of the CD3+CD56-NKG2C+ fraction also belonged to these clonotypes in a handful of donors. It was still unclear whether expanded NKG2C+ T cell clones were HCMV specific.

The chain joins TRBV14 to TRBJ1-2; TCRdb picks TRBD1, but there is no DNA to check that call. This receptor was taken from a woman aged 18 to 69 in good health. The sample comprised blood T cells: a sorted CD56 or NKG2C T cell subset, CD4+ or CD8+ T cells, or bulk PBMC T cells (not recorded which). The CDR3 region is CASSQGAVGTGTYTNYGYTF.